These 5 T cell receptor beta chains came from one sample sequenced in a study of blood T cell repertoires in COVID-19. Measured with immunoSEQ multiplex PCR; TCRdb has only the in-frame clones, and not every one. The repertoire holds fewer than 250,000 clones, with 85% to 90% as singletons. The sample taken for sequencing was peripheral blood. Receptors originate from a man aged 45-60 years with acute or convalescent COVID-19.

This clone has only one observation. This chain links TRBV29-1 with TRBJ1-2; the D is unclear. The CDR3 is 14 residues long. V lost 0 bases and J 5 bases, leaving 13 bases between the germline ends. From germline, CDR1 is SQVTM and CDR2 ANQGSEA. The CDR3 loop is CSVEDQEGGYGYTF. The CDR3 DNA reads TGCAGCGTTGAAGATCAGGAGGGTGGGTATGGCTACACCTTC.

The J gene is TRBJ2-7, the V gene TRBV27, with a weak D call TRBD1 (6 bases). The CDR3 spans 13 residues. With 3 bases removed from V and 2 bases from J, the gap between germline ends came to 8 bases. Per the germline V gene, CDR1 is MNHEY and CDR2 is SMNVEV (reference sequence). Written as DNA, the CDR3 is TGTGCCAGCAGTTTGGCAGGGGCCTACGAGCAGTACTTC. Protein product: CASSLAGAYEQYF.

The CDR3 bases are TGTGCCAGCTCACCTGGGACAGGGGAACGCTATGGCTACACCTTC. Translation gives CASSPGTGERYGYTF. V is TRBV18 and J is TRBJ1-2, with 10 positions matching TRBD1. With V trimmed by 3 bases and J by 4 bases, 5 bases remained unmatched. Germline values: CDR1 KGHSH, CDR2 LQKENI. CDR3 length: 15 residues.

The chain couples TRBV5-4 to TRBJ1-1, with D possibly being TRBD1 (5 bases). The V end was cut by 0 bases, the J end by 0 bases, with 12 bases between. This CDR3 is built from 16 residues. Germline CDR1 SGHNT, CDR2 YYREEE (reference sequence). The CDR3 region has the DNA TGTGCCAGCAGCTTGGGCTCGGCAGGGATGAACACTGAAGCTTTCTTT. It codes for CASSLGSAGMNTEAFF.

CDR3 sequence (DNA): TGTGCCAGTAGTATATGGGGGGACAGGGGCGGACGTGGCTACACCTTC. This translates into CASSIWGDRGGRGYTF. This sequence joins TRBV19 and TRBJ1-2; 10 nucleotides agree with TRBD1. This CDR3 has 16 amino acids. The V gene's germline CDR1 is LNHDA and CDR2 SQIVND (reference sequence). J lost 7 bases, V lost 2 bases, and 10 bases had no gene match.